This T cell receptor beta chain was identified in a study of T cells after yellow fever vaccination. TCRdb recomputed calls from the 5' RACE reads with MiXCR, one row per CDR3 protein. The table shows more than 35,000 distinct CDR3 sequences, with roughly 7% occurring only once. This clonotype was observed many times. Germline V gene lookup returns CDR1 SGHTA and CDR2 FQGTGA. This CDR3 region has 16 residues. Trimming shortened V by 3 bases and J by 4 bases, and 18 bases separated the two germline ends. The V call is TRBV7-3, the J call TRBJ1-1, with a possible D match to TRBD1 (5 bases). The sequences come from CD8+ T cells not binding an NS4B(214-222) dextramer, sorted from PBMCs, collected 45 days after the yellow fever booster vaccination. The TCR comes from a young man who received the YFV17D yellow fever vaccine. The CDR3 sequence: CASSLSTGTQGTEAFF. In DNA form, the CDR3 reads TGTGCCAGCAGCTTGTCCACCGGGACCCAAGGCACTGAAGCTTTCTTT.